This is a list of T cell receptor beta chains from one sample in a study of blood T cell repertoires in COVID-19. TCRdb's copy holds only in-frame clones and misses some; the assay was immunoSEQ multiplex PCR. This table has around 80,000 clones, around 86% appearing once. Material: peripheral blood. The source is a human donor in a cohort sampled during active COVID-19. Each CDR3 is given with its conserved first and last residue. Each record gives: clone size, V gene, J gene, D gene, CDR3 protein, CDR3 DNA. The D gene is left open where the match is weak. Where a row states a size, it is once, few, many or the class of an expanded clone; other rows omit it.

>-|TRBV5-1|TRBJ1-1|-
CASSFGGDTEAFF
TGCGCCAGCAGCTTTGGCGGGGACACTGAAGCTTTCTTT
>once|TRBV12-3/TRBV12-4|TRBJ2-5|-
CASMSSRETQYF
TGTGCCAGCATGTCTAGTCGGGAGACCCAGTACTTC
>-|TRBV18|TRBJ2-5|-
CASSPNKETQYF
TGTGCCAGCTCGCCTAATAAAGAGACCCAGTACTTC
>-|TRBV3-1/TRBV3-2|TRBJ1-1|-
CASSQGQGRVGAFF
TGTGCCAGCAGCCAAGGTCAGGGGCGAGTTGGGGCTTTCTTT
>-|TRBV5-1|TRBJ1-1|TRBD1
CASSSITGGTEAFF
TGCGCCAGCAGCTCCATTACAGGGGGAACTGAAGCTTTCTTT
>-|TRBV19|TRBJ2-3|TRBD2
CASRAGGITDTQYF
TGTGCCAGTAGAGCGGGAGGGATCACAGATACGCAGTATTTT
>-|TRBV2|TRBJ2-4|TRBD1
CASSGGQGGNIQYF
TGTGCCAGCAGTGGCGGACAGGGAGGAAACATTCAGTACTTC
>-|TRBV28|TRBJ1-2|-
CASSPPWGGKGGYTF
TGTGCCAGCAGTCCGCCGTGGGGCGGAAAGGGTGGCTACACCTTC
>-|TRBV5-6|TRBJ1-4|-
CASSGPLGALNEKLFF
TGTGCCAGCAGCGGTCCGCTCGGTGCCCTTAATGAAAAACTGTTTTTT
>once|TRBV5-6|TRBJ1-1|-
CASSLRSGVGTEAFF
TGTGCCAGCAGCCTGCGATCAGGGGTGGGTACTGAAGCTTTCTTT
>once|TRBV28|TRBJ2-2|-
CASRPGGGGTGELFF
TGTGCCAGCAGACCAGGGGGAGGAGGCACCGGGGAGCTGTTTTTT
>-|TRBV15|TRBJ1-6|TRBD1
CATSGRQGWDSPLHF
TGTGCCACCAGCGGTCGACAGGGGTGGGATTCACCCCTCCACTTT
>-|TRBV27|TRBJ1-2|TRBD1
CASARDRETRYGYTF
TGTGCCAGCGCGCGCGACAGGGAAACTAGATATGGCTACACCTTC
>-|TRBV7-2|TRBJ2-7|TRBD1
CASSLASWRTGGNEQYF
TGTGCCAGCAGCTTAGCGTCCTGGAGGACAGGGGGGAACGAGCAGTACTTC
>-|TRBV25-1|TRBJ2-7|TRBD1
CASSELTGGFAYEQYF
TGTGCCAGCAGTGAATTAACAGGGGGATTTGCCTACGAGCAGTACTTC
>-|TRBV28|TRBJ1-5|-
CASSWAGRASNQPQHF
TGTGCCAGCAGTTGGGCGGGAAGGGCCAGCAATCAGCCCCAGCATTTT
>-|TRBV5-4|TRBJ2-5|TRBD2
CASSPRLGLAAQETQYF
TGTGCCAGCAGCCCCCGTCTTGGACTAGCGGCTCAAGAGACCCAGTACTTC
>-|TRBV5-1|TRBJ2-2|TRBD1
CASSFQGANTGELFF
TGCGCCAGCAGCTTCCAGGGGGCGAACACCGGGGAGCTGTTTTTT
>-|TRBV19|TRBJ1-5|TRBD1
CASSIPGGGQPQHF
TGTGCCAGTAGTATTCCAGGGGGCGGGCAGCCCCAGCATTTT
>-|TRBV18|TRBJ2-2|TRBD1
CASSLGQGSGGELFF
TGTGCCAGCTCACTGGGACAGGGAAGTGGCGGGGAGCTGTTTTTT
>-|TRBV30|TRBJ2-7|TRBD2
CAWSRWASGASYEQYF
TGTGCCTGGAGTCGGTGGGCTAGCGGGGCTTCCTACGAGCAGTACTTC
>few|TRBV28|TRBJ2-5|TRBD1
CASSLGTGGWETQYF
TGTGCCAGCAGTCTGGGGACAGGGGGCTGGGAGACCCAGTACTTC
>-|TRBV19|TRBJ2-4|TRBD2
CASSTTSGARNIQYF
TGTGCCAGTAGTACCACTAGCGGGGCTAGAAACATTCAGTACTTC
>-|TRBV6-5|TRBJ2-7|TRBD2
CASSPGGEQYF
TGTGCCAGCAGCCCGGGGGGCGAGCAGTACTTC
>-|TRBV28|TRBJ2-1|TRBD2
CASSAGASGISYNEQFF
TGTGCCAGCAGCGCCGGGGCTAGCGGGATCTCCTACAATGAGCAGTTCTTC
>-|TRBV28|TRBJ1-3|-
CASKERGRNTIYF
TGTGCCAGCAAGGAAAGAGGCCGGAACACCATATATTTT
>-|TRBV5-1|TRBJ1-3|-
CASSLDSTALGNTIYF
TGCGCCAGCAGCTTGGACTCGACAGCCTTAGGAAACACCATATATTTT
>-|TRBV11-1|TRBJ1-2|TRBD1
CASSSTGVYGYTF
TGTGCCAGCAGCTCAACAGGGGTCTATGGCTACACCTTC
>-|TRBV10-1|TRBJ2-1|TRBD2
CASSGAGVTNNEQFF
TGCGCCAGCAGTGGAGCGGGAGTGACAAACAATGAGCAGTTCTTC
>-|TRBV7-9|TRBJ2-7|TRBD1
CASSSTAGTGIYEQYF
TGTGCCAGCAGTTCGACCGCCGGGACAGGGATCTACGAGCAGTACTTC
>once|TRBV5-6|TRBJ2-1|-
CASRQTGGVNEQFF
TGTGCCAGCAGGCAAACTGGCGGGGTTAATGAGCAGTTCTTC
>-|TRBV28|TRBJ2-7|-
CASSLLEGAGEQYF
TGTGCCAGCAGTTTACTCGAAGGGGCCGGCGAGCAGTACTTC
>-|TRBV7-2|TRBJ1-5|-
CASSFQANQPQHF
TGTGCCAGCAGCTTCCAGGCTAATCAGCCCCAGCATTTT
>-|TRBV4-2|TRBJ2-1|TRBD1
CASSQGIQQGNNEQFF
TGTGCCAGCAGCCAAGGGATTCAACAGGGGAACAATGAGCAGTTCTTC
>once|TRBV19|TRBJ1-1|TRBD1
CASKSEGANTEAFF
TGTGCCAGCAAAAGCGAGGGGGCGAACACTGAAGCTTTCTTT
>-|TRBV6-2/TRBV6-3|TRBJ1-1|-
CASSYGRGVDTEAFF
TGTGCCAGCAGTTACGGCCGGGGGGTCGACACTGAAGCTTTCTTT
>-|TRBV25-1|TRBJ1-1|TRBD1
CASSELGGIVGEAFF
TGTGCCAGCAGTGAATTAGGGGGCATAGTAGGTGAAGCTTTCTTT
>-|TRBV11-2|TRBJ1-1|-
CASSLPGVNTEAFF
TGTGCCAGCAGCTTACCAGGGGTGAACACTGAAGCTTTCTTT
>-|TRBV7-3|TRBJ2-1|-
CASSPAPGSSNEQFF
TGTGCCAGCAGCCCCGCTCCCGGGTCCAGCAATGAGCAGTTCTTC
>once|TRBV11-2|TRBJ1-6|TRBD1
CASSLDGTGNSPLHF
TGTGCCAGCAGCTTAGATGGGACAGGGAATTCACCCCTCCACTTT
>-|TRBV4-2|TRBJ2-3|-
CASSPLPPLAFTDTQYF
TGTGCCAGCAGCCCACTACCCCCCCTAGCGTTCACAGATACGCAGTATTTT
>-|TRBV7-8|TRBJ1-5|-
CASSPAGGSQPQHF
TGTGCCAGCAGCCCAGCGGGAGGTAGTCAGCCCCAGCATTTT
>-|TRBV6-2/TRBV6-3|TRBJ1-1|-
CASSYFPGTGTEAFF
TGTGCCAGCAGTTATTTCCCCGGTACAGGGACTGAAGCTTTCTTT
>-|TRBV7-9|TRBJ2-7|-
CASNTGISYEQYF
TGTGCCAGCAATACGGGTATCTCCTACGAGCAGTACTTC
>-|TRBV7-9|TRBJ1-5|-
CASSLGTTGRDQPQHF
TGTGCCAGCAGCTTAGGTACGACAGGCCGGGACCAGCCCCAGCATTTT
>few|TRBV19|TRBJ2-1|-
CASSIRSAGSASYNEQFF
TGTGCCAGTAGTATCCGCTCGGCGGGATCAGCCTCCTACAATGAGCAGTTCTTC
>-|TRBV5-1|TRBJ1-1|-
CASSLEGGNTEAFF
TGCGCCAGCAGCTTGGAAGGAGGAAACACTGAAGCTTTCTTT
>-|TRBV18|TRBJ2-7|-
CASSPNGVRYEQYF
TGTGCCAGCTCACCGAACGGGGTAAGATACGAGCAGTACTTC
>-|TRBV29-1|TRBJ1-2|TRBD1
CSVSQGAGGYTF
TGCAGCGTATCACAGGGGGCTGGTGGCTACACCTTC
>-|TRBV12-5|TRBJ2-1|-
CASGLINSYNEQFF
TGTGCTAGTGGTTTGATAAACTCCTACAATGAGCAGTTCTTC
>-|TRBV5-4|TRBJ2-5|TRBD1
CASSPGQPRETQYF
TGTGCCAGCAGCCCGGGACAGCCAAGGGAGACCCAGTACTTC
>-|TRBV7-8|TRBJ2-1|TRBD1
CASSSTGAGPYNEQFF
TGTGCCAGCAGCTCCACAGGGGCTGGCCCCTACAATGAGCAGTTCTTC
>-|TRBV10-1|TRBJ2-1|TRBD2
CASSVPGVAGMNEQFF
TGCGCCAGCAGTGTCCCAGGGGTAGCGGGAATGAATGAGCAGTTCTTC